Listed below are T cell receptor beta chains from one sample, sequenced in a study of T cells in Graves' hyperthyroidism and ophthalmopathy. From the multiplex PCR reads, TCRdb called clonotypes with MiXCR, one entry per CDR3 protein. The table includes approximately 740,000 distinct CDR3 sequences, approximately 15% detected once. Sequenced: blood. The receptors were gathered from a woman aged 18 to 35 with Graves' hyperthyroidism. Both conserved end residues are part of each CDR3. A D gene is named only where the DNA matches it firmly. Clone size is stated in some rows and not others, as once, few, many or a class when expanded.

abundance: few
v_gene: TRBV12-3/TRBV12-4
d_gene: -
j_gene: TRBJ1-5
CDR3aa: CASRSAGRINQPQHF
CDR3nt: TGTGCCAGCAGATCCGCGGGCAGAATAAATCAGCCCCAGCATTTT

abundance: few
v_gene: TRBV19
d_gene: -
j_gene: TRBJ2-7
CDR3aa: CASSIRVRDKAYEQYF
CDR3nt: TGTGCCAGTAGTATTCGGGTCCGGGACAAAGCCTACGAGCAGTACTTC

abundance: many
v_gene: TRBV2
d_gene: TRBD1
j_gene: TRBJ1-2
CDR3aa: CAIYSKKLDRGIYGYTF
CDR3nt: TGTGCCATCTATTCGAAGAAACTTGACAGGGGAATCTATGGCTACACCTTC

abundance: few
v_gene: TRBV28
d_gene: TRBD1
j_gene: TRBJ2-5
CDR3aa: CASTTTGRKTQYF
CDR3nt: TGTGCCAGCACTACGACAGGGAGAAAGACCCAGTACTTC

abundance: -
v_gene: TRBV9
d_gene: TRBD2
j_gene: TRBJ2-1
CDR3aa: CASSVMGLAAYNEQFF
CDR3nt: TGTGCCAGCAGCGTAATGGGACTAGCGGCCTACAATGAGCAGTTCTTC

abundance: many
v_gene: TRBV9
d_gene: -
j_gene: TRBJ1-2
CDR3aa: CASSVGGGGRNYGYTF
CDR3nt: TGTGCCAGCAGCGTAGGGGGAGGGGGGCGTAACTATGGCTACACCTTC

abundance: many
v_gene: TRBV7-9
d_gene: -
j_gene: TRBJ1-1
CDR3aa: CASSSTAGSVTNTEAFF
CDR3nt: TGTGCCAGCAGCTCCACTGCGGGGTCGGTAACGAACACTGAAGCTTTCTTT

abundance: few
v_gene: TRBV14
d_gene: -
j_gene: TRBJ1-2
CDR3aa: CASSQAGPGYYGYTF
CDR3nt: TGTGCCAGCAGCCAAGCTGGGCCAGGGTACTATGGCTACACCTTC

abundance: many
v_gene: TRBV18
d_gene: -
j_gene: TRBJ1-5
CDR3aa: CASSPRTDQPQHF
CDR3nt: TGTGCCAGCTCACCAAGGACTGATCAGCCCCAGCATTTT

abundance: -
v_gene: TRBV11-3
d_gene: TRBD2
j_gene: TRBJ2-1
CDR3aa: CASSLDLPLGAGDIPGNEQFF
CDR3nt: TGTGCCAGCAGCTTAGATCTCCCCCTCGGCGCGGGAGATATCCCGGGCAATGAGCAGTTCTTC

abundance: -
v_gene: TRBV5-1
d_gene: -
j_gene: TRBJ2-1
CDR3aa: CASKLEGYNEQFF
CDR3nt: TGCGCCAGCAAGTTAGAGGGATACAATGAGCAGTTCTTC

abundance: many
v_gene: TRBV28
d_gene: -
j_gene: TRBJ2-5
CDR3aa: CASSFLRLAGNSRGETQYF
CDR3nt: TGTGCCAGCAGTTTCCTTCGGTTGGCAGGCAATTCTCGAGGGGAGACCCAGTACTTC

abundance: many
v_gene: TRBV30
d_gene: -
j_gene: TRBJ2-7
CDR3aa: CAWIHPSSYEQYF
CDR3nt: TGTGCCTGGATTCACCCGAGCTCCTACGAGCAGTACTTC

abundance: -
v_gene: TRBV15
d_gene: -
j_gene: TRBJ2-5
CDR3aa: CATSRDMGQETQYF
CDR3nt: TGTGCCACCAGCAGGGACATGGGCCAAGAGACCCAGTACTTC

abundance: many
v_gene: TRBV5-1
d_gene: TRBD2
j_gene: TRBJ2-1
CDR3aa: CASSLITWRESYNEQFF
CDR3nt: TGCGCCAGCAGCTTAATCACGTGGCGGGAGAGCTACAATGAGCAGTTCTTC

abundance: few
v_gene: TRBV30
d_gene: -
j_gene: TRBJ2-1
CDR3aa: CAWSVKLESSSKRFF
CDR3nt: TGTGCCTGGAGTGTAAAATTAGAATCGTCTAGCAAGCGGTTCTTC

abundance: many
v_gene: TRBV6-1
d_gene: TRBD1
j_gene: TRBJ2-7
CDR3aa: CASSDPQTGDGGGLYEQYF
CDR3nt: TGTGCCAGCAGCGACCCCCAGACAGGGGATGGGGGAGGTCTCTACGAGCAGTACTTC

abundance: many
v_gene: TRBV29-1
d_gene: -
j_gene: TRBJ1-2
CDR3aa: CSAIRQDRRILDYTF
CDR3nt: TGCAGCGCCATCCGTCAGGACAGACGAATTTTGGACTACACCTTC

abundance: few
v_gene: TRBV11-2
d_gene: -
j_gene: TRBJ1-4
CDR3aa: CASSPPGGANEKLFF
CDR3nt: TGTGCCAGCAGCCCCCCAGGTGGCGCTAATGAAAAACTGTTTTTT

abundance: many
v_gene: TRBV3-1
d_gene: -
j_gene: TRBJ2-1
CDR3aa: CASSQDPSQEQFF
CDR3nt: TGTGCCAGCAGCCAAGATCCAAGCCAGGAGCAGTTCTTC

abundance: -
v_gene: TRBV5-5
d_gene: -
j_gene: TRBJ1-2
CDR3aa: CASSPSGYYGYTF
CDR3nt: TGTGCCAGCAGCCCCTCGGGGTACTATGGCTACACCTTC

abundance: -
v_gene: TRBV7-9
d_gene: -
j_gene: TRBJ2-7
CDR3aa: CASSQRIRGRAAGVGDSYEQYF
CDR3nt: TGTGCCAGCAGCCAAAGAATCAGGGGGCGCGCAGCGGGAGTAGGAGACTCCTACGAGCAGTACTTC

abundance: many
v_gene: TRBV11-3
d_gene: -
j_gene: TRBJ2-7
CDR3aa: CASTRGTYEQYF
CDR3nt: TGTGCCAGCACGAGGGGGACTTACGAGCAGTACTTC

abundance: -
v_gene: TRBV27
d_gene: TRBD2
j_gene: TRBJ2-1
CDR3aa: CASSSLGTSTYNEQFF
CDR3nt: TGTGCCAGCAGTTCCCTCGGGACTAGCACCTACAATGAGCAGTTCTTC

abundance: -
v_gene: TRBV28
d_gene: TRBD2
j_gene: TRBJ2-5
CDR3aa: CASSRRDYYQETQYF
CDR3nt: TGTGCCAGCAGTCGCCGGGACTATTACCAAGAGACCCAGTACTTC

abundance: -
v_gene: TRBV19
d_gene: TRBD2
j_gene: TRBJ2-3
CDR3aa: CASSMALAGLGASTDTQYF
CDR3nt: TGTGCCAGTAGTATGGCGCTAGCGGGATTAGGGGCTAGCACAGATACGCAGTATTTT

abundance: -
v_gene: TRBV25-1
d_gene: -
j_gene: TRBJ2-5
CDR3aa: CASSPHSGAGETQYF
CDR3nt: TGTGCCAGCTCCCCCCATAGTGGGGCTGGGGAGACCCAGTACTTC

abundance: many
v_gene: TRBV4-1
d_gene: TRBD2
j_gene: TRBJ2-3
CDR3aa: CASSQGSSGEDTQYF
CDR3nt: TGCGCCAGCAGCCAAGGGTCAAGCGGGGAAGATACGCAGTATTTT

abundance: many
v_gene: TRBV2
d_gene: TRBD2
j_gene: TRBJ2-1
CDR3aa: CASSEGLAGGNEQFF
CDR3nt: TGTGCCAGCAGTGAAGGGTTAGCGGGAGGGAATGAGCAGTTCTTC

abundance: -
v_gene: TRBV6-1
d_gene: -
j_gene: TRBJ2-7
CDR3aa: CATHLGYEQYF
CDR3nt: TGTGCCACACACTTAGGCTACGAGCAGTACTTC

abundance: -
v_gene: TRBV7-2
d_gene: TRBD2
j_gene: TRBJ2-3
CDR3aa: CASSFLGSGRATDTQYF
CDR3nt: TGTGCCAGCAGCTTCCTGGGTAGCGGGAGGGCCACAGATACGCAGTATTTT

abundance: -
v_gene: TRBV28
d_gene: -
j_gene: TRBJ2-7
CDR3aa: CASSSRGDLSYEQYF
CDR3nt: TGTGCCAGCAGTTCCCGCGGGGATCTCTCCTACGAGCAGTACTTC

abundance: many
v_gene: TRBV30
d_gene: TRBD1
j_gene: TRBJ1-4
CDR3aa: CARKDRGREKLFF
CDR3nt: TGTGCCCGGAAGGACAGGGGGCGGGAAAAACTGTTTTTT

abundance: many
v_gene: TRBV20-1
d_gene: -
j_gene: TRBJ1-1
CDR3aa: CSASSAEAFF
CDR3nt: TGCAGTGCTAGTTCTGCTGAAGCTTTCTTT

abundance: -
v_gene: TRBV6-1
d_gene: -
j_gene: TRBJ2-7
CDR3aa: CASRRHQDSEQYF
CDR3nt: TGTGCCAGCAGACGTCACCAGGACAGCGAGCAGTACTTC

abundance: many
v_gene: TRBV14
d_gene: TRBD1
j_gene: TRBJ2-7
CDR3aa: CASSQWPGAGGQREQYF
CDR3nt: TGTGCCAGCAGCCAATGGCCCGGGGCAGGGGGCCAGAGAGAGCAGTACTTC

abundance: many
v_gene: TRBV27
d_gene: TRBD1
j_gene: TRBJ2-7
CDR3aa: CASKRQGSSYEQYF
CDR3nt: TGTGCCAGCAAGAGACAGGGCAGCTCCTACGAGCAGTACTTC

abundance: many
v_gene: TRBV30
d_gene: -
j_gene: TRBJ2-1
CDR3aa: CAWSPGSTEQFF
CDR3nt: TGTGCCTGGAGTCCAGGGAGTACGGAGCAGTTCTTC

abundance: -
v_gene: TRBV6-2/TRBV6-3
d_gene: -
j_gene: TRBJ1-2
CDR3aa: CATGVIHYGYTF
CDR3nt: TGTGCCACAGGGGTCATCCACTATGGCTACACCTTC

abundance: many
v_gene: TRBV28
d_gene: -
j_gene: TRBJ1-1
CDR3aa: CASSWTAGTEAFF
CDR3nt: TGTGCCAGCAGTTGGACCGCAGGGACTGAAGCTTTCTTT

abundance: many
v_gene: TRBV20-1
d_gene: -
j_gene: TRBJ2-3
CDR3aa: CSARRGTDTQYF
CDR3nt: TGCAGTGCAAGGAGAGGTACGGATACGCAGTATTTT

abundance: many
v_gene: TRBV18
d_gene: -
j_gene: TRBJ2-7
CDR3aa: CASSPGEQPYEQYF
CDR3nt: TGTGCCAGCTCACCAGGGGAACAGCCCTACGAGCAGTACTTC

abundance: many
v_gene: TRBV6-1
d_gene: -
j_gene: TRBJ1-4
CDR3aa: CASSRPWSWDEKLFF
CDR3nt: TGTGCCAGCAGTAGGCCGTGGAGTTGGGATGAAAAACTGTTTTTT